The rows below give T cell receptor beta chains drawn from one sample of a study of graft-versus-host responses after intestinal transplantation. Profiled with immunoSEQ multiplex PCR; TCRdb holds only in-frame clones, not every one. The sample lists around 97,000 clones; 80% to 95% were seen once. The antigens for these receptors are not known. The sequencing here drew on unstimulated CD8+ T cells sorted from spleen or lymph node cells, taken before intestinal transplant. These receptors all come from a human donor who received an intestinal transplant. Both conserved end residues are part of each CDR3. D genes are given only for firm matches. Size is stated for part of the rows, as once, few or many counts, or as a class when the clone is expanded.

CDR3 protein | CDR3 DNA | J gene | D gene | V gene | clone size | CDR3 length
CASSSEREVAEAFF | TGTGCCAGCAGTTCGGAGAGGGAAGTGGCTGAAGCTTTCTTT | TRBJ1-1 | NA | TRBV7-9 | NA | 14
CASSFPASYEQYF | TGTGCCAGCAGCTTTCCAGCCTCCTACGAGCAGTACTTC | TRBJ2-7 | NA | TRBV7-9 | few | 13
CASSISLINEQFF | TGTGCCAGTAGTATTAGTCTCATCAATGAGCAGTTCTTC | TRBJ2-1 | NA | TRBV19 | NA | 13
CASSLIGGHPNYGYTF | TGTGCCAGCAGTTTAATCGGGGGGCACCCAAACTATGGCTACACCTTC | TRBJ1-2 | NA | TRBV27 | NA | 16
CATSGRTGPTDTQYF | TGTGCCACCAGCGGTCGGACAGGGCCGACAGATACGCAGTATTTT | TRBJ2-3 | TRBD1 | TRBV15 | NA | 15
CASLGTDTQYF | TGTGCCAGCCTAGGAACAGATACGCAGTATTTT | TRBJ2-3 | NA | TRBV6-1 | NA | 11
CAWSEGVAGDPTGELFF | TGTGCCTGGAGTGAAGGGGTGGCGGGGGACCCTACCGGGGAGCTGTTTTTT | TRBJ2-2 | TRBD2 | TRBV30 | NA | 17
CASSPGLAGTTDTQYF | TGTGCCAGCAGTCCGGGACTAGCGGGGACGACAGATACGCAGTATTTT | TRBJ2-3 | TRBD2 | TRBV27 | NA | 16
CASSASWRITYEQYF | TGTGCCAGCAGTGCGTCTTGGCGGATCACCTACGAGCAGTACTTC | TRBJ2-7 | NA | TRBV6-1 | NA | 15
CASSPGTGLVYEQYF | TGTGCCAGCAGCCCAGGGACAGGGTTGGTGTACGAGCAGTACTTC | TRBJ2-7 | TRBD1 | TRBV7-6 | NA | 15
CASSQDGFGLTYEQYF | TGTGCCAGCAGCCAAGATGGGTTCGGGCTAACCTACGAGCAGTACTTC | TRBJ2-7 | NA | TRBV4-2 | NA | 16
CASSQGFEQFF | TGTGCCAGCAGCCAGGGGTTTGAGCAGTTCTTC | TRBJ2-1 | NA | TRBV11-2 | NA | 11
CASTGARMTNEKLFF | TGTGCCAGCACGGGGGCACGTATGACTAATGAAAAACTGTTTTTT | TRBJ1-4 | NA | TRBV6-1 | NA | 15
CASSITTGDGEQFF | TGCGCCAGCAGCATCACAACAGGGGACGGGGAGCAGTTCTTC | TRBJ2-1 | TRBD1 | TRBV5-1 | NA | 14
CASSGTGAYMNTEAFF | TGTGCCAGCAGCGGTACAGGGGCCTACATGAACACTGAAGCTTTCTTT | TRBJ1-1 | TRBD1 | TRBV13 | NA | 16
CASSRSGGGTGELFF | TGTGCCAGCAGTCGCAGCGGGGGAGGGACCGGGGAGCTGTTTTTT | TRBJ2-2 | TRBD2 | TRBV6-4 | NA | 15
CASSIRPNTEAFF | TGTGCCAGTAGTATTCGCCCGAACACTGAAGCTTTCTTT | TRBJ1-1 | NA | TRBV19 | NA | 13
CASTTLGGVDGYTF | TGTGCCAGTACCACCCTGGGAGGAGTTGACGGCTACACCTTC | TRBJ1-2 | NA | TRBV19 | NA | 14
CASSLGGGQLGELFF | TGTGCCAGCAGCTTAGGGGGGGGACAACTCGGGGAGCTGTTTTTT | TRBJ2-2 | NA | TRBV7-8 | NA | 15
CAWSRGNVGELFF | TGTGCCTGGTCTCGGGGGAATGTCGGGGAGCTGTTTTTT | TRBJ2-2 | NA | TRBV30 | NA | 13
CSVPDTQYF | TGCAGCGTACCGGATACGCAGTATTTT | TRBJ2-3 | NA | TRBV29-1 | NA | 9
CASSLLATGTDTQYF | TGTGCCAGCAGCTTACTAGCGACCGGCACAGATACGCAGTATTTT | TRBJ2-3 | NA | TRBV7-9 | NA | 15
CASSGQPLRGYSNQPQHF | TGTGCCAGCAGTGGTCAGCCTCTAAGGGGGTATAGCAATCAGCCCCAGCATTTT | TRBJ1-5 | NA | TRBV6-1 | NA | 18
CASSSGLQVYEQFF | TGTGCCAGCAGCTCGGGACTTCAGGTGTATGAGCAGTTCTTC | TRBJ2-1 | NA | TRBV11-2 | NA | 14
CASSIAGGQETQYF | TGTGCCAGCAGCATAGCGGGGGGCCAAGAGACCCAGTACTTC | TRBJ2-5 | TRBD2 | TRBV7-6 | once | 14
CASSLGDYEQYF | TGTGCCAGCAGCTTGGGGGACTACGAGCAGTACTTC | TRBJ2-7 | NA | TRBV5-4 | NA | 12
CASSSGTGPYEQYF | TGCGCCAGCAGCTCCGGGACAGGGCCCTACGAGCAGTACTTC | TRBJ2-7 | TRBD1 | TRBV5-1 | NA | 14
CASSPGKGSYQPQHF | TGTGCCAGCAGCCCCGGGAAGGGGAGTTACCAGCCCCAGCATTTT | TRBJ1-5 | NA | TRBV2 | NA | 15
CASSPTSDTGELFF | TGTGCCAGCTCTCCCACTAGCGACACCGGGGAGCTGTTTTTT | TRBJ2-2 | TRBD2 | TRBV18 | NA | 14
CASSLANEQYF | TGTGCCAGCAGTCTAGCGAACGAGCAGTACTTC | TRBJ2-7 | NA | TRBV11-2 | NA | 11
CASSPPQGVSGYTF | TGCGCCAGCAGCCCCCCGCAAGGGGTGAGTGGCTACACCTTC | TRBJ1-2 | NA | TRBV4-1 | NA | 14
CASSQDWTGTGELFF | TGCGCCAGCAGCCAAGATTGGACGGGGACCGGGGAGCTGTTTTTT | TRBJ2-2 | NA | TRBV4-1 | NA | 15
CASSVMSGLISGANVLTF | TGTGCCAGCAGTGTTATGTCGGGACTAATCTCTGGGGCCAACGTCCTGACTTTC | TRBJ2-6 | TRBD2 | TRBV2 | NA | 18
CASSLMSSTEAFF | TGTGCCAGCAGCTTAATGTCGTCCACTGAAGCTTTCTTT | TRBJ1-1 | NA | TRBV7-3 | NA | 13
CASSPRDRGSTDTQYF | TGTGCCAGCAGCCCCCGGGACAGAGGGAGCACAGATACGCAGTATTTT | TRBJ2-3 | TRBD1 | TRBV7-9 | NA | 16
CASSIPDRGRGDTQYF | TGTGCCAGTAGTATACCCGACAGGGGGCGGGGAGATACGCAGTATTTT | TRBJ2-3 | TRBD1 | TRBV19 | NA | 16
CASWSTGQLYEQYF | TGTGCCAGCTGGTCAACAGGACAGCTCTACGAGCAGTACTTC | TRBJ2-7 | NA | TRBV2 | NA | 14
CASSPPGGGAYNEQFF | TGTGCCAGCAGCCCCCCTGGCGGGGGGGCCTACAATGAGCAGTTCTTC | TRBJ2-1 | TRBD2 | TRBV11-3 | NA | 16
CASSEEGGYPEAFF | TGCGCCAGCAGCGAGGAGGGAGGGTATCCTGAAGCTTTCTTT | TRBJ1-1 | NA | TRBV5-1 | NA | 14
CATSTEGTEYSNQPQHF | TGTGCCACCAGCACGGAAGGGACGGAATATAGCAATCAGCCCCAGCATTTT | TRBJ1-5 | NA | TRBV15 | NA | 17
CASSIAPGQGYNEQFF | TGTGCCAGCAGCATCGCTCCGGGACAGGGCTACAATGAGCAGTTCTTC | TRBJ2-1 | TRBD1 | TRBV27 | NA | 16
CASSVPGLGALNEQFF | TGTGCCAGTAGTGTTCCGGGACTAGGGGCTCTTAATGAGCAGTTCTTC | TRBJ2-1 | TRBD2 | TRBV19 | NA | 16
CASSESQGVYGYTF | TGTGCCAGCAGTGAATCCCAGGGAGTCTATGGCTACACCTTC | TRBJ1-2 | NA | TRBV25-1 | NA | 14
CASSQGQIERPPGHMTDTQYF | TGTGCCAGTAGTCAGGGGCAAATCGAACGACCCCCGGGACATATGACAGATACGCAGTATTTT | TRBJ2-3 | NA | TRBV19 | NA | 21
CASQTSGGTIYEQYF | TGTGCCAGCCAGACTAGCGGGGGGACTATTTACGAGCAGTACTTC | TRBJ2-7 | TRBD2 | TRBV27 | NA | 15
CASSRGNQLTNYGYTF | TGTGCCAGTAGTAGGGGGAACCAATTGACTAACTATGGCTACACCTTC | TRBJ1-2 | NA | TRBV19 | NA | 16
CASSLRPDEQFF | TGTGCCAGCAGCTTACGACCCGATGAGCAGTTCTTC | TRBJ2-1 | NA | TRBV5-4 | NA | 12
CASSKDRGDGYTF | TGTGCCAGCAGTAAAGACAGGGGTGATGGCTACACCTTC | TRBJ1-2 | TRBD1 | TRBV6-5 | NA | 13